This TCR beta chain was identified during a study of cytomegalovirus exposure and HLA in healthy donors. Study at large: Among the roughly 380 donors who were genotyped, roughly 76% fell in the genetic ancestry cluster that is associated with self-reported Caucasian donors. Study results and caveats: Analysis was carried out at a later point, and it linked a missense DCLRE1C variant to TCR beta V- and J-gene trimming. A further, later analysis showed that HLA-associated TCR beta chains (compared with equally common others) were more clonally expanded.

The germline gives CDR1 MNHEY, CDR2 SVGAGI. The CDR3 has 14 residues. The trim removed 4 bases at V and 8 bases at J, leaving 9 bases unmatched. The PCR used 60 Vbeta and 13 Jbeta primers. Authors' data handling: Approximately 79 million unique TCR beta chains, 10 million to 13 million of them shared, were counted by a later analysis. Here immunoSEQ multiplex PCR was the method, and the copy in TCRdb shows in-frame clones only, minus some. That table is the source of V, J and clone size, and D and trimming were worked out from the DNA. The data contain about 110,000 clones, 70% to 80% of them seen just once; the ten biggest clones take up 4.2%. As to this clone: The antigen is unknown.

This chain uses TRBV6-5 with TRBJ1-2; 8 positions agree with TRBD1. The TCR comes from a woman in her forties in good health and CMV-seropositive. The specimen sequenced was PBMCs. As DNA, the CDR3 is TGTGCCAGCAGTTCACAGGGGGGACGCGAGGGCTACACCTTC. The encoded protein is CASSSQGGREGYTF.